This TCR beta chain was obtained from a study of shared clonotypes between healthy human individuals. Recent vaccinations or acute infections were absent in the healthy HIV-negative adult donors. The authors sequenced unsorted PBMC DNA on ten immunoSEQ deep assay plates. Measured with immunoSEQ multiplex PCR; TCRdb has only the in-frame clones, and not every one. This table holds hundreds of thousands of clones, around 77% found once. Germline-derived CDR1 and CDR2 are MDHEN and SYDVKM. The CDR3 contains 15 residues. V was clipped by 1 base and J by 4 bases, with 12 bases between them. Sequencing was done on a sample of PBMCs. The clonotype comes from a woman in her 40s in good health. Some clones in this sample may be carry-over from other donors' samples. The chain is built from TRBV28 and TRBJ2-3, with D possibly matching TRBD2 (6 bases). CDR3 protein: CASSLLAGSADTQYF. The CDR3 DNA reads TGTGCCAGCAGTTTATTGGCGGGGTCGGCAGATACGCAGTATTTT.